This TCR beta chain emerged from a study of monozygotic twins with inflammatory bowel disease. Study conclusions and caveats: The analysis yielded no support for one strong signal or clonotype associated with IBD.

A note on this clonotype: Its antigen is unknown.

Template switching was used to attach UMIs, which incorporated a 6-nucleotide sample barcode. Following a re-call of the 5' RACE reads, TCRdb has one entry per CDR3 protein and lacks DNA. The sample table sets out some 400,000 distinct CDR3 sequences. Germline V gene data show CDR1 as SGHAT and CDR2 as FQDESV (reference sequence). The CDR3 loop spans 18 amino acids. The sequence derives from a human donor with ulcerative colitis or Crohn's disease, or a healthy co-twin of an affected twin (not recorded which). The V gene is TRBV11-1, the J gene TRBJ1-1. Sequenced sample: blood. This chain's CDR3 is CASSLPSRESFMNTEAFF. Filled out from reference TRBV11-1 and TRBJ1-1, the complete variable domain reads EAEVAQSPRYKITEKSQAVAFWCDPISGHATLYWYRQILGQGPELLVQFQDESVVDDSQLPKDRFSAERLKGVDSTLKIQPAELGDSAMYLCASSLPSRESFMNTEAFFGQGTRLTVV.